This T cell receptor (beta chain) was found in a study of Ad26.COV2.S vaccination and SARS-CoV-2 variants. Study summary: Into the muscle, Ad26.COV2.S was dosed once or twice, 56 days apart. Points from the study as a whole: It was found that vaccine and placebo recipients had similar non-spike TCR breadth. In TCR breadth and depth analyses, total T cell responses may have been underestimated.

Germline V CDR1 and CDR2: SEHNR, FQNEAQ (reference sequence). This CDR3 is built from 15 residues. V was pared by 5 bases and J by 4 bases, with 16 bases between. The protocol was immunoSEQ multiplex PCR, while the TCRdb copy is restricted to in-frame clones and leaves out a portion. The sample records some 390,000 clones, about 89% being singletons. The treatment is: around 19 received Ad26.COV2.S at low or high dose, single or two shots; roughly 5 received placebo; per-sample allocation not given. Samples were taken on day 63 after the first vaccine or placebo injection. A word on this clone: The antigen is undetermined.

The chain uses TRBV7-9 and TRBJ2-3, with D perhaps matching TRBD2 (6 bases). The material was peripheral blood, obtained in a trial of Ad26.COV2.S vaccine versus placebo. The TCR originated in a person between 18 and 60 years old who received the Ad26.COV2.S COVID-19 vaccine or a placebo. The CDR3 DNA reads as TGTGCCAGCAGCCTTCAAGCGGGTCAGGCAGATACGCAGTATTTT. Translating gives CASSLQAGQADTQYF.